The 20 T cell receptor beta chains presented below share a single source sample, sequenced in a study of shared clonotypes between healthy human individuals. Here immunoSEQ multiplex PCR was the method, and the copy in TCRdb shows in-frame clones only, minus some. The sample has under 2.5 million clones, roughly 90% seen once; the top ten hold around 0.4%. Source material: naive CD4+ T cells from PBMCs. Subset specified: CD45RA+ positively selected. These receptors originate from a man between 18 and 29 years old in good health. Some clones in this sample may be carry-over from other donors' samples.

The V gene is TRBV5-1, the J gene TRBJ2-1; TRBD1 matches at 11 bases. The trim removed 4 bases at V and 3 bases at J, leaving 0 bases unmatched. The CDR3 is 14 residues long. Germline V gene data show CDR1 as SGHRS and CDR2 as YFSETQ. CDR3: CASSGTGGYNEQFF. CDR3 coding DNA: TGCGCCAGCAGCGGGACAGGGGGCTACAATGAGCAGTTCTTC.

V gene TRBV18 combines with J gene TRBJ2-6; 7 nucleotides align to TRBD1. The V segment lost 2 bases and the J segment 2 bases; nucleotides outside the gene matches: 6. The CDR3 sequence is 17 residues long. From germline, CDR1 is KGHSH and CDR2 LQKENI. CDR3 coding DNA: TGTGCCAGCTCACCATCCTACAGGGGCCCTGGGGCCAACGTCCTGACTTTC. Amino acids: CASSPSYRGPGANVLTF.

The chain links TRBV4-1 to TRBJ2-6; 7 bases map to TRBD1. CDR1 and CDR2 (germline): MGHRA, YSYEKL. The V segment lost 1 base and the J segment 4 bases; nucleotides outside the gene matches: 10. This CDR3 has 18 amino acids. This chain's CDR3 is CASSQGTGHSRGANVLTF. The DNA for the CDR3 is TGCGCCAGCAGCCAAGGGACAGGCCACTCCCGGGGGGCCAACGTCCTGACTTTC.

The V and J genes are TRBV5-1 and TRBJ2-3, with 13 bases lining up with TRBD2. The germline CDR1 and CDR2 sequences are SGHRS and YFSETQ. The CDR3 runs 17 residues. V shed 4 bases and J 2 bases; nucleotides not matched to a gene: 7. The CDR3: CASSKTGTSGTTDTQYF. As DNA, the CDR3 is TGCGCCAGCAGCAAAACCGGGACTAGCGGGACCACAGATACGCAGTATTTT.

The chain has TRBV6-5 and TRBJ2-1; 9 bases agree with TRBD1. Germline V gene sequence: CDR1 MNHEY, CDR2 SVGAGI. J gave up 5 bases and V 5 bases, and 7 bases lay outside the gene matches. This CDR3 comprises 15 residues. Here the CDR3 reads CASSRSWDRDNEQFF. DNA for the CDR3: TGTGCCAGCAGTCGTAGTTGGGACAGGGACAATGAGCAGTTCTTC.

This chain connects TRBV7-6 to TRBJ2-5, with TRBD2 matching 8 bases. The CDR3 runs 17 residues. J lost 5 bases, V lost 5 bases, and 16 bases had no gene match. In germline, CDR1 is SGHVS, CDR2 FNYEAQ. The CDR3 coding sequence is TGTGCCAGCAGCGCCTTCCCACTAGCGGTCCCAGCGGAGACCCAGTACTTC. Translated: CASSAFPLAVPAETQYF.

The V and J genes are TRBV29-1 and TRBJ1-1; TRBD1 matches at 9 bases. V was pared by 1 base and J by 5 bases, with 5 bases of the junction left unmatched. The CDR3 covers 14 residues. Germline CDR1 reads SQVTM; CDR2 reads ANQGSEA. CDR3 DNA: TGCAGCGTTGAAGTACGGGGGACAGGGACTGAAGCTTTCTTT. This codes for CSVEVRGTGTEAFF.

As for this clone: The identical CDR3 is also encoded by other nucleotide sequences in the sample. The chain couples TRBV7-3 to TRBJ2-1; D is possibly TRBD1 (6 bases). The V end lost 2 bases, the J end lost 5 bases, and 7 bases lay between the germline ends. The V gene's germline CDR1 is SGHTA and CDR2 FQGTGA. This CDR3 comprises 13 residues. The CDR3 DNA sequence: TGTGCCAGCAGCTTAGGACAGCACAATGAGCAGTTCTTC. The encoded protein is CASSLGQHNEQFF.

The chain is built from TRBV5-1 and TRBJ2-5, with D perhaps matching TRBD2 (5 bases). Deletions cut 4 bases from V and 5 bases from J, with 18 bases between. Germline CDR1 reads SGHRS; CDR2 reads YFSETQ. CDR3 length: 15 residues. CDR3 in amino acids: CASSPSSPSGETQYF. CDR3 in DNA: TGCGCCAGCAGCCCCAGTTCTCCCTCGGGGGAGACCCAGTACTTC.

The chain recombines TRBV19 with TRBJ1-4, with TRBD1 as a possible D gene (6 bases). This CDR3 is built from 16 residues. CDR1 and CDR2 from the germline V gene are LNHDA and SQIVND (reference sequence). Trimming shortened V by 3 bases and J by 4 bases, and 15 bases separated the two germline ends. The CDR3 protein is CASSMTGHLNNEKLFF. In DNA, the CDR3 is TGTGCCAGTAGTATGACGGGACACCTGAATAATGAAAAACTGTTTTTT.

The CDR3 spells CASSTTTGGLEAFF. The DNA of the CDR3 is TGCGCCAGCAGCACCACCACAGGGGGCCTTGAAGCTTTCTTT. The chain combines TRBV5-1 with TRBJ1-1, with TRBD1 matching over 9 bases. The CDR3 runs to 14 residues. V was pared by 4 bases and J by 7 bases, with 8 bases of the junction left unmatched. Germline values: CDR1 SGHRS, CDR2 YFSETQ.

The J gene is TRBJ1-2, the V gene TRBV5-6; D gene unclear. The CDR3 consists of 13 residues. V was clipped by 1 base and J by 6 bases, with 10 bases between them. In germline, CDR1 is SGHDT, CDR2 YYEEEE. The DNA for the CDR3 is TGTGCCAGCAGCTTGTTGCTGCGAGATGGCTACACCTTC. Protein sequence: CASSLLLRDGYTF.

The chain links TRBV29-1 to TRBJ1-4, with D perhaps TRBD1 (5 bases). The CDR3 totals 14 residues. Germline V CDR1 and CDR2: SQVTM, ANQGSEA. V shed 6 bases and J shed 2 bases, with 13 bases lying between them. The CDR3 is CSVRQLRTNEKLFF. DNA of the CDR3: TGCAGCGTGCGACAGTTGAGGACTAATGAAAAACTGTTTTTT. Based on the CDR3 plus reference TRBV29-1 and TRBJ1-4, the full variable domain is SAVISQKPSRDICQRGTSLTIQCQVDSQVTMMFWYRQQPGQSLTLIATANQGSEATYESGFVIDKFPISRPNLTFSTLTVSNMSPEDSSIYLCSVRQLRTNEKLFFGSGTQLSVL.

The chain has TRBV28 and TRBJ2-5, with TRBD1 matching 10 bases. With the DNA end fitting TRBJ2-7 better, the J assignment may be wrong. Germline assignment: CDR1 MDHEN and CDR2 SYDVKM. This CDR3 spans 14 amino acids. The CDR3 nucleotides are TGTGCCAGCGGGGTCGGGACAGGGGTTTACGAGCAGTACTTC. Its protein is CASGVGTGVYEQYF.

The count of this clone is one. This chain joins TRBV19 and TRBJ2-1, with TRBD2 identical over 9 bases. CDR1 is LNHDA, CDR2 SQIVND, per germline (reference sequence). With 6 bases clipped from V and 1 base from J, the junction kept 7 bases outside the gene matches. The CDR3 is made up of 16 amino acids. This chain's CDR3 is CASRPLTSGSYNEQFF. The CDR3 coding sequence is TGTGCCAGTAGACCCCTGACTAGCGGTTCCTACAATGAGCAGTTCTTC.

The chain recombines TRBV4-1 with TRBJ1-1, with D perhaps matching TRBD1 (6 bases). Deletions cut 3 bases from V and 1 base from J, with 12 bases between. In germline, CDR1 is MGHRA, CDR2 YSYEKL. The CDR3 totals 15 residues. In DNA, the CDR3 is TGCGCCAGCAGCCACCCCAGGGGAGAGAACACTGAAGCTTTCTTT. Protein sequence: CASSHPRGENTEAFF.

The J gene is TRBJ1-3, the V gene TRBV30; no clear D. The CDR3 covers 13 residues. Germline V gene sequence: CDR1 GTSNPN, CDR2 SVGIG (reference sequence). V gave up 6 bases and J gave up 0 bases, with 9 bases separating them. The CDR3 region has the DNA TGTGCCTGCCCAGAGAGCTCTGGAAACACCATATATTTT. This gives the protein CACPESSGNTIYF.

With regard to this clone: The same CDR3 is also encoded by other DNA sequences in this sample. The chain couples TRBV7-3 to TRBJ2-1; tentatively, D is TRBD2 (6 bases). The CDR3 has 15 amino acids. The germline V and J ends were trimmed by 1 base and 0 bases, with 7 bases remaining between them. Germline V gene lookup returns CDR1 SGHTA and CDR2 FQGTGA. In DNA, the CDR3 is TGTGCCAGCAGCTTAAGCGGGAACTCCTACAATGAGCAGTTCTTC. The encoded protein is CASSLSGNSYNEQFF.

V gene TRBV14 combines with J gene TRBJ2-3; D call uncertain. Trimming cost V 4 bases and J 5 bases, with 13 bases left between them. This CDR3 comprises 14 residues. Germline lookup yields CDR1 SGHDN and CDR2 FVKESK. CDR3 residues: CASSLITTGDTQYF. The CDR3 nucleotides read TGTGCCAGCAGCCTGATCACCACGGGAGATACGCAGTATTTT.

This clone was observed once. The gene calls are TRBV7-9 and TRBJ2-1, with D perhaps TRBD2 (6 bases). The germline CDR1 and CDR2 sequences are SEHNR and FQNEAQ (reference sequence). V was cut by 3 bases and J by 7 bases, with 28 bases left in between. This CDR3 has 19 residues. CDR3 loop: CASSLGFGTSHIPGNEQFF. CDR3 coding DNA: TGTGCCAGCAGCTTGGGGTTTGGTACTAGCCACATCCCGGGGAATGAGCAGTTCTTC.